The 16 T cell receptor beta chains below all came from one sample that was sequenced in a study of blood T cell repertoires in COVID-19. Measured with immunoSEQ multiplex PCR; TCRdb has only the in-frame clones, and not every one. The table shows approximately 190,000 clones, with approximately 86% occurring only once. Input material: peripheral blood. The receptors were sampled from a man in his 70s with active or convalescent COVID-19.

V gene TRBV19 combines with J gene TRBJ1-4, with 10 bases identical to TRBD1. This CDR3 is 15 amino acids long. Trimming cost V 3 bases and J 5 bases; bases outside gene matches: 3. The V gene's germline CDR1 is LNHDA and CDR2 SQIVND (reference sequence). The CDR3 loop is CASSMGQGRNEKLFF. The CDR3 nucleotides read TGTGCCAGTAGTATGGGACAGGGGCGGAATGAAAAACTGTTTTTT.

Here the CDR3 DNA reads TGTGCCAGCAGTGAAGAGGGGGCACGTCAAAGCCCCCAGCATTTT. It yields the protein CASSEEGARQSPQHF. V and J are TRBV6-1 and TRBJ1-5; 7 bases fit TRBD1. Germline V CDR1 and CDR2: MNHNS, SASEGT. With V trimmed by 1 base and J by 10 bases, 10 bases remained unmatched. This CDR3 contains 15 residues.

The chain couples TRBV28 to TRBJ1-2; TRBD1 agrees at 12 bases. The germline CDR1 and CDR2 sequences are MDHEN and SYDVKM. The V gene end was trimmed by 2 bases and the J gene end by 11 bases; junction bases not matched to a gene: 3. The length of the CDR3 is 13 residues. The CDR3 DNA sequence: TGTGCCAGCAGTTTAGGGACAGGGGGCGCTTACACCTTC. This gives the protein CASSLGTGGAYTF.

The chain recombines TRBV5-4 with TRBJ1-4; D might be TRBD1 (5 bases). CDR3 length equals 15 residues. Trimming removed 3 bases from V and 5 bases from J, with 14 bases in between. From germline, CDR1 is SGHNT and CDR2 YYREEE (reference sequence). In DNA form, the CDR3 reads TGTGCCAGCAGCTCCCTGGGGCCCTCGAATGAAAAACTGTTTTTT. The encoded protein is CASSSLGPSNEKLFF.

This rearrangement joins TRBV11-2 to TRBJ2-1, with TRBD2 matching over 11 bases. Germline V gene lookup returns CDR1 SGHAT and CDR2 FQNNGV. The CDR3 contains 14 residues. The CDR3 sequence: CASRLAGWGNEQFF. CDR3 sequence (DNA): TGTGCGTCCCGACTAGCGGGATGGGGCAATGAGCAGTTCTTC. Drawing the rest from reference TRBV11-2 and TRBJ2-1, the complete variable domain is EAGVAQSPRYKIIEKRQSVAFWCNPISGHATLYWYQQILGQGPKLLIQFQNNGVVDDSQLPKDRFSAERLKGVDSTLKIQPAKLEDSAVYLCASRLAGWGNEQFFGPGTRLTVL.

V gene TRBV28 combines with J gene TRBJ1-5; no firm D call. Germline V gives CDR1 MDHEN, CDR2 SYDVKM. The V gene lost 4 bases and the J gene lost 6 bases, with 13 bases spanning the gap. The CDR3 consists of 14 residues. CDR3 coding DNA: TGTGCCAGCAGTTCGTCGGGGTTGGTTCAGCCCCAGCATTTT. Translation: CASSSSGLVQPQHF.

The chain links TRBV4-3 to TRBJ2-1; 7 nucleotides align to TRBD1. Losses at the gene ends were 4 bases for V and 5 bases for J; bases not matched to a gene: 14. This CDR3 has 17 residues. Germline assignment: CDR1 LGHNA and CDR2 YSLEER. The CDR3 DNA is TGCGCCAGCAGCCGATCACTGACAGGGATGGCAGACAATGAGCAGTTCTTC. Its protein is CASSRSLTGMADNEQFF.

V usage is TRBV23-1 and J usage is TRBJ2-5; D is ambiguous. TRBV23-1 is assigned to the ORF class and has an uncertain function. V shed 4 bases and J shed 2 bases, with 8 bases lying between them. The CDR3 is made up of 13 amino acids. The CDR3 protein is CASSRFVQETQYF. CDR3 coding DNA: TGCGCCAGCAGTCGTTTCGTGCAAGAGACCCAGTACTTC.

This chain connects TRBV19 to TRBJ2-1, with D perhaps TRBD2 (7 bases). Germline V gene data show CDR1 as LNHDA and CDR2 as SQIVND (reference sequence). V was trimmed by 2 bases and J by 1 base, leaving 18 bases between them. The CDR3 extends over 18 amino acids. The CDR3 is CASSIRPRGGGSYNEQFF. The DNA of the CDR3 is TGTGCCAGTAGTATAAGGCCTAGGGGGGGAGGGTCCTACAATGAGCAGTTCTTC.

The genes are TRBV19 and TRBJ1-5; D uncertain. The CDR3 is 15 residues long. Germline CDR1 and CDR2: LNHDA and SQIVND (reference sequence). The V end lost 3 bases, the J end lost 3 bases, and 12 bases lay between the germline ends. CDR3 loop: CASSIVAGFNQPQHF. The CDR3 coding sequence is TGTGCCAGTAGTATTGTGGCGGGCTTCAATCAGCCCCAGCATTTT.

This chain connects TRBV24-1 to TRBJ2-1; 9 nucleotides match TRBD2. The CDR3 runs to 14 residues. V lost 6 bases and J lost 4; bases outside the gene matches: 3. Germline lookup yields CDR1 KGHDR and CDR2 SFDVKD. CDR3 sequence (DNA): TGTGCCACCAGTTCTCTAGCGGGGTACAATGAGCAGTTCTTC. Amino acids: CATSSLAGYNEQFF.

The chain has TRBV19 and TRBJ2-1; TRBD2 aligns across 9 bases. The CDR3 is 16 amino acids. Looked up from germline, CDR1 is LNHDA and CDR2 is SQIVND (reference sequence). Trimming at V came to 4 bases and at J to 5 bases, leaving 9 bases not matched to a gene. CDR3 region: CASSRGDLAGNNEQFF. CDR3 sequence (DNA): TGTGCCAGTAGTAGAGGGGACCTAGCGGGAAACAATGAGCAGTTCTTC. Complete variable domain (other parts from reference TRBV19 and TRBJ2-1): DGGITQSPKYLFRKEGQNVTLSCEQNLNHDAMYWYRQDPGQGLRLIYYSQIVNDFQKGDIAEGYSVSREKKESFPLTVTSAQKNPTAFYLCASSRGDLAGNNEQFFGPGTRLTVL.

This clone was counted a few times. V usage is TRBV7-9 and J usage is TRBJ1-4; D remains unclear. Per the germline V gene, CDR1 is SEHNR and CDR2 is FQNEAQ (reference sequence). V lost 5 bases and J 8 bases, leaving 18 bases between the germline ends. The CDR3 loop spans 15 amino acids. CDR3 residues: CASSKTGEGDEKLFF. The CDR3 coding sequence is TGTGCCAGCAGCAAAACCGGGGAGGGCGACGAAAAACTGTTTTTT.

The sample holds one count of this clone. The gene calls are TRBV9 and TRBJ2-2; no firm D call. This CDR3 comprises 15 residues. CDR1 and CDR2 from the germline V gene are SGDLS and YYNGEE. Trimming shortened V by 1 base and J by 0 bases, and 7 bases separated the two germline ends. The CDR3 loop reads CASSVLNSNTGELFF. CDR3 in DNA: TGTGCCAGCAGCGTATTAAACTCGAACACCGGGGAGCTGTTTTTT. The full variable domain, its missing parts supplied by reference TRBV9 and TRBJ2-2, is DSGVTQTPKHLITATGQRVTLRCSPRSGDLSVYWYQQSLDQGLQFLIQYYNGEERAKGNILERFSAQQFPDLHSELNLSSLELGDSALYFCASSVLNSNTGELFFGEGSRLTVL.

The V gene is TRBV9, the J gene TRBJ1-3, with D perhaps TRBD1 (6 bases). Germline loops: CDR1 SGDLS, CDR2 YYNGEE. The V end lost 0 bases, the J end lost 0 bases, and 10 bases lay between the germline ends. This CDR3 spans 16 amino acids. In nucleotides, the CDR3 is TGTGCCAGCAGCGTAGACCAGGGGAACTCTGGAAACACCATATATTTT. It codes for CASSVDQGNSGNTIYF.

The V call is TRBV18, the J call TRBJ2-3; the match to TRBD2 covers 10 bases. Germline CDR1 is KGHSH and CDR2 is LQKENI. J was trimmed by 2 bases and V by 3 bases; bases with no gene match: 5. CDR3 length equals 16 residues. CDR3: CASSPWTSGYTDTQYF. CDR3 in DNA: TGTGCCAGCTCACCCTGGACTAGCGGATACACAGATACGCAGTATTTT. The full variable domain, rest sourced from reference TRBV18 and TRBJ2-3, is NAGVMQNPRHLVRRRGQEARLRCSPMKGHSHVYWYRQLPEEGLKFMVYLQKENIIDESGMPKERFSAEFPKEGPSILRIQQVVRGDSAAYFCASSPWTSGYTDTQYFGPGTRLTVL.